This entry lists 28 T cell receptor beta chains sequenced from one sample in a study of blood T cell repertoires in COVID-19. Profiled with immunoSEQ multiplex PCR; TCRdb holds only in-frame clones, not every one. The table records tens of thousands of clones, roughly nine tenths of them present only once. Sample: peripheral blood. These TCRs come from a woman aged 60-70 years with active or convalescent COVID-19.

This chain links TRBV25-1 with TRBJ2-3; 7 bases align to TRBD2. Germline V gives CDR1 MGHDK, CDR2 SYGVNS. The CDR3 extends over 11 amino acids. J gave up 5 bases and V 8 bases, and 1 base lay outside the gene matches. The CDR3 DNA sequence: TGTGCCAGCGGGGAGGGAGATACGCAGTATTTT. It translates to CASGEGDTQYF.

The genes are TRBV6-1 and TRBJ1-4; 9 nucleotides agree with TRBD1. Per germline, CDR1 MNHNS and CDR2 SASEGT. V was clipped by 1 base and J by 8 bases; unmatched bases: 5. This CDR3 has 15 amino acids. In DNA, the CDR3 is TGTGCCAGCAGTGAAGGGGACAGGGCAGGGGAAAAACTGTTTTTT. Its translation is CASSEGDRAGEKLFF.

V gene TRBV11-2 combines with J gene TRBJ1-2; D gene ambiguous. Germline CDR1 reads SGHAT; CDR2 reads FQNNGV. CDR3 length equals 15 residues. Trimming took off 2 bases at V and 8 bases at J, with 18 bases between the two ends. Here the CDR3 reads CASSLNRDQVRGYTF. The CDR3, as DNA: TGTGCCAGCAGCTTAAATCGTGATCAGGTCCGCGGCTACACCTTC.

This chain links TRBV3-1 (or the pseudogene TRBV3-2) with TRBJ2-7, with a possible D match to TRBD1 (6 bases). Germline V lookup: CDR1 LGHDT, CDR2 YNNKEL (reference sequence). The CDR3 length is 16 residues. The V gene lost 0 bases and the J gene lost 6 bases, with 18 bases spanning the gap. CDR3 in amino acids: CASSQEGQRISPEQYF. The CDR3 region has the DNA TGTGCCAGCAGCCAAGAAGGACAGAGGATAAGTCCCGAGCAGTACTTC.

The V call is TRBV30, the J call TRBJ1-1, with D possibly being TRBD1 (5 bases). The CDR3 spans 13 residues. From germline, CDR1 is GTSNPN and CDR2 SVGIG (reference sequence). The V end was cut by 2 bases, the J end by 4 bases, with 11 bases between. The CDR3 protein is CAWSTQGGTEAFF. Here the CDR3 DNA reads TGTGCCTGGAGTACCCAGGGTGGCACTGAAGCTTTCTTT.

This chain links TRBV9 with TRBJ2-3; 10 bases align to TRBD2. V gave up 0 bases and J gave up 3 bases; unmatched junction bases: 10. The germline gives CDR1 SGDLS, CDR2 YYNGEE. This CDR3 contains 18 residues. CDR3 region: CASSVGQREGQRTDTQYF. CDR3 bases: TGTGCCAGCAGCGTAGGCCAGCGGGAGGGCCAGAGGACAGATACGCAGTATTTT.

This chain links TRBV19 with TRBJ1-1, with 8 bases matching TRBD1. After removal of 8 bases from V and 4 bases from J, the junction contained 9 bases not matched to a gene. The germline V gene encodes CDR1 LNHDA and CDR2 SQIVND (reference sequence). The CDR3 runs to 14 residues. The CDR3 loop is CASRPQGASTEAFF. The CDR3 region has the DNA TGTGCCAGTCGACCCCAGGGGGCTAGCACTGAAGCTTTCTTT.

V gene TRBV18 combines with J gene TRBJ1-2, with TRBD1 matching 7 bases. Germline V gene sequence: CDR1 KGHSH, CDR2 LQKENI. The CDR3 totals 18 residues. V shed 0 bases and J 7 bases; nucleotides not matched to a gene: 17. Here the CDR3 DNA reads TGTGCCAGCTCACCACCGATTTCAACAGGGGTGCGTATTGGTGGCTACACCTTC. Amino acid sequence: CASSPPISTGVRIGGYTF.

This sequence joins TRBV7-3 and TRBJ2-3; tentatively, D is TRBD2 (5 bases). The V gene lost 1 base and the J gene lost 2 bases, with 10 bases spanning the gap. The V gene's germline CDR1 is SGHTA and CDR2 FQGTGA. The CDR3 has 15 residues. CDR3 nucleotide sequence: TGTGCCAGCAGCTTAAGAGGGCAAAACACAGATACGCAGTATTTT. Amino acids: CASSLRGQNTDTQYF.

The chain has TRBV6-5 and TRBJ2-3; 13 bases map to TRBD2. Germline-derived CDR1 and CDR2 are MNHEY and SVGAGI. J gave up 6 bases and V 0 bases, and 3 bases lay outside the gene matches. This CDR3 is built from 16 residues. The CDR3 DNA sequence: TGTGCCAGCAGTTACTCAGGACTAGCGGGGGTTGATACGCAGTATTTT. It specifies CASSYSGLAGVDTQYF.

The J gene is TRBJ2-7, the V gene TRBV9; 7 bases line up with TRBD2. This CDR3 is 11 amino acids long. V was clipped by 7 bases and J by 5 bases; unmatched bases: 3. Germline V gene data show CDR1 as SGDLS and CDR2 as YYNGEE. In DNA, the CDR3 is TGTGCCAGCTCCCGGGGGGACGAGCAGTACTTC. Protein: CASSRGDEQYF. Full variable domain (outside the CDR3, taken from reference TRBV9 and TRBJ2-7): DSGVTQTPKHLITATGQRVTLRCSPRSGDLSVYWYQQSLDQGLQFLIQYYNGEERAKGNILERFSAQQFPDLHSELNLSSLELGDSALYFCASSRGDEQYFGPGTRLTVT.

This clone was detected only once. The chain carries TRBV27 and TRBJ1-2, with 8 bases that match TRBD1. The CDR3 consists of 14 residues. Germline V lookup: CDR1 MNHEY, CDR2 SMNVEV (reference sequence). The V and J ends lost 5 bases and 7 bases, in that order; junction bases with no gene match: 9. The CDR3 DNA sequence: TGTGCCAGCAGTCTCAAGACAGGGGCTAGTGGCTACACCTTC. Residues: CASSLKTGASGYTF.

The chain couples TRBV30 to TRBJ1-6; 10 bases agree with TRBD1. The CDR3 runs 19 residues. Germline loops: CDR1 GTSNPN, CDR2 SVGIG (reference sequence). The V segment lost 1 base and the J segment 0 bases; nucleotides outside the gene matches: 9. CDR3 residues: CAWSGDRGTLSSYNSPLHF. The CDR3 DNA reads as TGTGCCTGGAGTGGGGACAGGGGTACACTAAGCTCCTATAATTCACCCCTCCACTTT.

The rearrangement uses TRBV3-1 (or the pseudogene TRBV3-2) and TRBJ1-5, with D possibly being TRBD1 (6 bases). The V gene's germline CDR1 is LGHDT and CDR2 YNNKEL (reference sequence). This CDR3 region has 17 residues. V was shortened by 2 bases and J by 4 bases, with 18 bases between the two germline ends. The chain's CDR3 is CASSQRGGSGGNQPQHF. DNA of the CDR3: TGTGCCAGCAGCCAAAGAGGGGGGTCCGGGGGGAATCAGCCCCAGCATTTT.

This clone was counted once. The rearrangement uses TRBV7-2 and TRBJ2-5, with D uncertain. This CDR3 has 11 amino acids. The germline gives CDR1 SGHTA, CDR2 FQGNSA. V was pared by 5 bases and J by 1 base, with 2 bases between. This CDR3 reads CASSLQETQYF. CDR3 bases: TGTGCCAGCAGCCTCCAAGAGACCCAGTACTTC.

The chain is built from TRBV6-1 and TRBJ1-3; D is possibly TRBD1 (5 bases). V lost 3 bases and J lost 0, with 15 bases in between. CDR3 size: 17 residues. Germline values: CDR1 MNHNS, CDR2 SASEGT. CDR3 sequence reads: CASSDRLGGSSGNTIYF. CDR3 nucleotide sequence: TGTGCCAGCAGTGACCGCCTGGGGGGGTCCTCTGGAAACACCATATATTTT.

This clone was counted a few times. The chain is built from TRBV10-3 and TRBJ1-5; D unresolved. The CDR3 is 13 amino acids. Germline CDR1 ENHRY, CDR2 SYGVKD. V was cut by 2 bases and J by 7 bases, with 9 bases left in between. CDR3 nucleotides: TGTGCCATCAGTGAGGGGCCCGGACAGCCCCAGCATTTT. Its protein is CAISEGPGQPQHF.

This clone was detected only a few times. The chain links TRBV19 to TRBJ1-1; D may be TRBD1 (6 bases). Trimming removed 8 bases from V and 11 bases from J, with 18 bases in between. The germline V gene has CDR1 LNHDA and CDR2 SQIVND (reference sequence). This CDR3 comprises 12 residues. CDR3 residues: CASGYQGIEAFF. The CDR3 DNA reads TGTGCCAGTGGCTACCAGGGGATCGAGGCTTTCTTT.

CDR3 in DNA: TGTGCCAGCAGCCAAGATCCTGGCATTCTGGAGCAGTACTTC. Protein sequence: CASSQDPGILEQYF. V is TRBV4-2 and J is TRBJ2-7; D is unclear. V was cut by 0 bases and J by 7 bases, with 13 bases left in between. This CDR3 comprises 14 residues. Germline assignment: CDR1 LGHNA and CDR2 YNFKEQ.

The rearrangement links TRBV27 to TRBJ1-3; no firm D call. V was trimmed by 3 bases and J by 1 base, leaving 7 bases between them. Germline values: CDR1 MNHEY, CDR2 SMNVEV (reference sequence). CDR3 length: 14 residues. The CDR3 DNA is TGTGCCAGCAGTTTTCTCGGTTCTGGAAACACCATATATTTT. Translated: CASSFLGSGNTIYF.

The chain is built from TRBV27 and TRBJ1-2; D gene unclear. From germline, CDR1 is MNHEY and CDR2 SMNVEV (reference sequence). CDR3 length equals 14 residues. V was pared by 6 bases and J by 5 bases, with 16 bases between. The CDR3 spells CASSTTTGYYGYTF. Here the CDR3 DNA reads TGTGCCAGCAGCACTACGACCGGTTATTATGGCTACACCTTC.

The V call is TRBV10-3, the J call TRBJ2-6; D perhaps matches TRBD2 (6 bases). From germline, CDR1 is ENHRY and CDR2 SYGVKD. The germline V and J ends were trimmed by 8 bases and 2 bases, with 13 bases remaining between them. The CDR3 extends over 15 amino acids. The CDR3 DNA reads TGTGCCATCGCGGGGCCCAGGCCTGGGGCCAACGTCCTGACTTTC. Amino acid sequence: CAIAGPRPGANVLTF.

This clone appeared a few times. J is TRBJ1-3 and V is TRBV7-9; TRBD1 agrees at 8 bases. The germline V gene encodes CDR1 SEHNR and CDR2 FQNEAQ (reference sequence). With V trimmed by 2 bases and J by 1 base, 13 bases remained unmatched. The CDR3 is 19 amino acids. The CDR3 reads CASSLPPLTGEYSGNTIYF. CDR3 in DNA: TGTGCCAGCAGCTTACCACCTTTGACAGGGGAATATTCTGGAAACACCATATATTTT.

The genes are TRBV7-3 and TRBJ2-3; 7 bases match TRBD2. The V gene end was trimmed by 5 bases and the J gene end by 2 bases; junction bases not matched to a gene: 7. Per the germline V gene, CDR1 is SGHTA and CDR2 is FQGTGA. The CDR3 has 15 amino acids. In DNA, the CDR3 is TGTGCCAGCAGCCGAGCGGGGACGAACACAGATACGCAGTATTTT. Translated, it gives CASSRAGTNTDTQYF.

The chain employs TRBV9 and TRBJ2-1; tentative D call: TRBD1 (6 bases). V was trimmed by 0 bases and J by 0 bases, leaving 19 bases between them. The V gene's germline CDR1 is SGDLS and CDR2 YYNGEE. The CDR3 has 19 residues. The CDR3 coding sequence is TGTGCCAGCAGCGTAGAGGTTATCGGAGGACAGCACTCCTACAATGAGCAGTTCTTC. Protein product: CASSVEVIGGQHSYNEQFF. The variable domain in full, with the rest retrieved from reference TRBV9 and TRBJ2-1, is DSGVTQTPKHLITATGQRVTLRCSPRSGDLSVYWYQQSLDQGLQFLIQYYNGEERAKGNILERFSAQQFPDLHSELNLSSLELGDSALYFCASSVEVIGGQHSYNEQFFGPGTRLTVL.

J is TRBJ1-3 and V is TRBV6-5, with D unresolved. CDR3 length: 16 amino acids. Germline CDR1 MNHEY, CDR2 SVGAGI. V lost 0 bases to trimming and J lost 7 bases, with 16 bases between them. In DNA form, the CDR3 reads TGTGCCAGCAGTTACTCGTTTATCCCTAGTGGGAACACCATATATTTT. Translated: CASSYSFIPSGNTIYF.

The chain is built from TRBV19 and TRBJ1-4, with no clear D. Germline lookup yields CDR1 LNHDA and CDR2 SQIVND (reference sequence). The CDR3 spans 14 residues. V lost 5 bases and J 3 bases, leaving 10 bases between the germline ends. The CDR3 loop reads CASSRRDPNEKLFF. For the CDR3, the DNA is TGTGCCAGTAGTCGGAGGGATCCTAATGAAAAACTGTTTTTT.

The genes are TRBV27 and TRBJ1-2, with D possibly TRBD1 on 5 matching bases. Per the germline V gene, CDR1 is MNHEY and CDR2 is SMNVEV (reference sequence). The length of the CDR3 is 20 residues. The V end lost 5 bases, the J end lost 0 bases, and 28 bases lay between the germline ends. The CDR3 loop is CASSRRQIPSGRITNYGYTF. The CDR3, as DNA: TGTGCCAGCAGTAGGCGACAGATTCCTAGTGGTAGAATAACTAACTATGGCTACACCTTC.